A single count supports the clone carrying this TCR beta chain. Its antigen is not known. The record originates from a study of cytomegalovirus exposure and HLA in healthy donors. PCR primers comprised 60 Vbeta and 13 Jbeta primers. Per the study methods: Later, an analysis found tens of millions of unique TCR beta chains, and about 9.9 million of these were shared. Clones were sequenced by immunoSEQ multiplex PCR, and TCRdb holds only the in-frame ones, with some missing. D and trimming come from the DNA, and the V and J calls and clone size come from that table. The sample lists approximately 97,000 clones, roughly four fifths occurring once. Study-wide results and limits: Across donors, sequencing depth was assumed by presence/absence analyses to be roughly uniform. TCR beta chains numbering more than 150 were designated cytomegalovirus-associated. It was confirmed in vitro that a few of the CMV-associated chains were specific for CMV antigens.

The germline gives CDR1 SGHRS, CDR2 YFSETQ. V lost 2 bases to trimming and J lost 0 bases; unmatched junction nucleotides: 3. The CDR3 runs 15 residues. The chain recombines TRBV5-1 with TRBJ2-5; 8 positions agree with TRBD2. The sequenced material came from PBMCs. The origin of this receptor is a man aged 40-55 years in good health and CMV-seronegative. The CDR3 DNA reads TGCGCCAGCAGCTTATTAGCGGGGTACCAAGAGACCCAGTACTTC. Translation gives CASSLLAGYQETQYF.